Many counts were recorded for the clone carrying this TCR beta chain. The antigen remains undetermined. Quantitative 5'-RACE was performed with molecular barcodes, and it yielded the TCR beta libraries. TCRdb recomputed calls from the 5' RACE reads with MiXCR, one row per CDR3 protein. The sample shows about 240,000 distinct CDR3 sequences, more than 20% of them seen only once. The sample is drawn from a study of CD8 T cells in ankylosing spondylitis. Germline V gene lookup returns CDR1 DFQATT and CDR2 SNEGSKA (reference sequence). The CDR3 is 13 amino acids. Trimming cost V 4 bases and J 3 bases; bases outside gene matches: 3. Study-wide points: Past studies reported some motif variants in reactive arthritis synovial fluid and blood.

The TCR was taken from a male donor with ankylosing spondylitis or in good health (not recorded which). The sample taken for sequencing was blood, either unsorted or a sorted T cell fraction (not recorded which). The rearrangement links TRBV20-1 to TRBJ2-3, with TRBD1 matching over 8 bases. Here the CDR3 reads CSATRDRTDTQYF. The CDR3 DNA sequence: TGCAGTGCTACCCGGGACAGGACAGATACGCAGTATTTT.